These 32 T cell receptor beta chains originate from one sample sequenced in a study of early T cells in non-severe SARS-CoV-2 infection. Each CDR3 protein is one row after TCRdb ran MiXCR on the 5' RACE reads. The sample records around 52,000 distinct CDR3 sequences, approximately 6.2% being singletons. The sample was whole blood. All receptors come from an adult who was a healthcare worker with PCR-confirmed SARS-CoV-2 infection or an uninfected control (not recorded which).

V usage is TRBV7-3 and J usage is TRBJ2-1; 13 bases map to TRBD2. Trimming cost V 1 base and J 1 base; bases outside gene matches: 4. Germline assignment: CDR1 SGHTA and CDR2 FQGTGA. The length of the CDR3 is 18 residues. CDR3 nucleotide sequence: TGTGCCAGCAGCTTAATGGGACTAGCGGGGCCTTCCTACAATGAGCAGTTCTTC. Residues: CASSLMGLAGPSYNEQFF. Full variable domain (missing parts from reference TRBV7-3 and TRBJ2-1): GAGVSQTPSNKVTEKGKYVELRCDPISGHTALYWYRQSLGQGPEFLIYFQGTGAADDSGLPNDRFFAVRPEGSVSTLKIQRTERGDSAVYLCASSLMGLAGPSYNEQFFGPGTRLTVL.

The table lists this clonotype with many counts. This chain links TRBV14 with TRBJ2-5; D perhaps matches TRBD1 (6 bases). V was shortened by 3 bases and J by 0 bases, with 20 bases between the two germline ends. The length of the CDR3 is 18 residues. Germline CDR1 is SGHDN and CDR2 is FVKESK. The CDR3 sequence: CASSHYVGHSAYQETQYF. The CDR3 DNA is TGTGCCAGCAGCCACTATGTGGGACACTCCGCGTACCAAGAGACCCAGTACTTC.

This clonotype was observed at least ten times. The chain carries TRBV12-3 or TRBV12-4 and TRBJ2-2, with a weak D call TRBD2 (6 bases). Trimming shortened V by 3 bases and J by 6 bases, and 11 bases separated the two germline ends. The CDR3 is made up of 14 amino acids. The CDR3, as DNA: TGTGCCAGCAGTTTTAGGGACTGGTCCGGGGAGCTGTTTTTT. Protein product: CASSFRDWSGELFF.

This clonotype was seen a few times. The chain combines TRBV4-3 with TRBJ2-3; 9 nucleotides align to TRBD1. V dropped 4 bases and J dropped 2; count of bases not matched to a gene: 7. CDR1 LGHNA and CDR2 YSLEER come from the germline V gene. This CDR3 is built from 16 residues. CDR3 bases: TGCGCCAGCAGCCCGAGGACAGGGGCCTACACAGATACGCAGTATTTT. It specifies CASSPRTGAYTDTQYF.

This clonotype was seen ten or more times. The chain carries TRBV7-2 and TRBJ2-7, with D perhaps TRBD2 (5 bases). The CDR3 covers 15 residues. V was clipped by 2 bases and J by 1 base, with 12 bases between them. CDR1 is SGHTA and CDR2 is FQGNSA in the germline V gene. CDR3 sequence: CASSLMGRTSYEQYF. The CDR3 coding sequence is TGTGCCAGCAGCTTAATGGGCAGGACTTCCTACGAGCAGTACTTC.

This clonotype was detected ten times or more. This sequence joins TRBV20-1 and TRBJ2-3; TRBD2 matches 9 bases. CDR3 length: 13 amino acids. Germline loops: CDR1 DFQATT, CDR2 SNEGSKA (reference sequence). After removal of 5 bases from V and 6 bases from J, the junction contained 6 bases not matched to a gene. DNA of the CDR3: TGCAGTGCTGCTAGCGGGGCGGGGGATACGCAGTATTTT. It yields the protein CSAASGAGDTQYF.

This clonotype was picked up many times. The chain combines TRBV19 with TRBJ2-6; D perhaps matches TRBD1 (5 bases). In germline, CDR1 is LNHDA, CDR2 SQIVND (reference sequence). Trimming took off 9 bases at V and 1 base at J, with 10 bases between the two ends. The CDR3 is 14 amino acids. The CDR3 here is CASRRESGANVLTF. In DNA, the CDR3 is TGTGCCAGCCGCAGGGAATCTGGGGCCAACGTCCTGACTTTC.

The chain joins TRBV2 to TRBJ1-4; D is undetermined. Germline CDR1 and CDR2: SNHLY and FYNNEI. V was shortened by 2 bases and J by 5 bases, with 9 bases between the two germline ends. This CDR3 is built from 14 residues. The CDR3 sequence is CASSEPDGNEKLFF. In nucleotides, the CDR3 is TGTGCCAGCAGTGAACCGGACGGAAATGAAAAACTGTTTTTT.

The rearrangement links TRBV12-3 or TRBV12-4 to TRBJ1-6, with TRBD1 identical over 7 bases. The CDR3 totals 16 residues. V lost 7 bases and J lost 9; bases outside the gene matches: 15. The CDR3 region has the DNA TGTGCCAGCACCCTCAGGGGGGGCGGTTTTGGTTCACCCCTCCACTTT. It codes for CASTLRGGGFGSPLHF.

This clonotype was seen more than once but under ten times. The chain employs TRBV29-1 and TRBJ2-5, with D possibly called TRBD1 or TRBD2 (6 bases each). Trimming took 3 bases from V and 7 from J, leaving 18 bases between them. Germline CDR1 reads SQVTM; CDR2 reads ANQGSEA. CDR3 length: 14 residues. This CDR3 is CSVDRGSGEVTQYF. Here the CDR3 DNA reads TGCAGCGTTGATCGGGGGTCAGGGGAGGTGACCCAGTACTTC.

There are many counts of this clonotype. The CDR3, as DNA: TGTGCCAGCAGTTTACAGGGGGCCGGGGAGCTGTTTTTT. Its protein product is CASSLQGAGELFF. This chain connects TRBV12-3 or TRBV12-4 to TRBJ2-2; 7 bases match TRBD1. Trimming took 2 bases from V and 6 from J; bases not matched to a gene: 0. CDR3 size: 13 residues.

This clonotype was seen at least ten times. The chain has TRBV6-4 and TRBJ2-1, with D uncertain. CDR1 and CDR2 from the germline V gene are MRHNA and SNTAGT. The CDR3 totals 13 residues. V dropped 4 bases and J dropped 9 bases, with 13 bases sitting between them. CDR3 loop: CASSARTSTEQFF. The CDR3 DNA reads TGTGCCAGCAGTGCTCGGACCAGTACTGAGCAGTTCTTC.

This clonotype was observed many times. The chain uses TRBV5-5 and TRBJ2-3, with TRBD2 matching 11 bases. Germline CDR1 SGHKS, CDR2 YYEKEE (reference sequence). This CDR3 has 16 residues. V was pared by 3 bases and J by 3 bases, with 6 bases of the junction left unmatched. CDR3 DNA: TGTGCCAGCAGCTCTGGGACTAGCGGATTGACAGATACGCAGTATTTT. This encodes CASSSGTSGLTDTQYF.

This clonotype was recorded at least ten times. This chain connects TRBV3-1 to TRBJ1-1; perhaps TRBD1 as D (5 bases). V lost 1 base and J lost 4, with 10 bases in between. Germline lookup yields CDR1 LGHDT and CDR2 YNNKEL (reference sequence). This CDR3 is built from 14 residues. The DNA for the CDR3 is TGTGCCAGCAGCCAAGTGGCAGGGTTCACTGAAGCTTTCTTT. Translated: CASSQVAGFTEAFF. The whole variable domain, filled in from reference TRBV3-1 and TRBJ1-1, reads DTAVSQTPKYLVTQMGNDKSIKCEQNLGHDTMYWYKQDSKKFLKIMFSYNNKELIINETVPNRFSPKSPDKAHLNLHINSLELGDSAVYFCASSQVAGFTEAFFGQGTRLTVV.

The CDR3 protein is CASSSRDGGGETQYF. DNA for the CDR3: TGTGCCAGCAGCTCCCGGGACGGCGGGGGAGAGACCCAGTACTTC. The V gene is TRBV7-2, the J gene TRBJ2-5; the match to TRBD2 covers 7 bases. V shed 4 bases, J shed 4 bases, and the junction held 9 bases outside the gene matches. Germline CDR1 is SGHTA and CDR2 is FQGNSA. The CDR3 consists of 15 residues. Full variable domain (missing parts from reference TRBV7-2 and TRBJ2-5): GAGVSQSPSNKVTEKGKDVELRCDPISGHTALYWYRQSLGQGLEFLIYFQGNSAPDKSGLPSDRFSAERTGGSVSTLTIQRTQQEDSAVYLCASSSRDGGGETQYFGPGTRLLVL.

The chain links TRBV7-3 to TRBJ2-2; perhaps TRBD1 as D (6 bases). This CDR3 spans 15 amino acids. Trimming pared 6 bases from V and 0 bases from J, leaving 11 bases between. Germline V lookup: CDR1 SGHTA, CDR2 FQGTGA. The CDR3 loop reads CASSKDSANTGELFF. The CDR3 nucleotides are TGTGCCAGCAGTAAGGACAGCGCGAACACCGGGGAGCTGTTTTTT. Full variable domain (outside the CDR3, taken from reference TRBV7-3 and TRBJ2-2): GAGVSQTPSNKVTEKGKYVELRCDPISGHTALYWYRQSLGQGPEFLIYFQGTGAADDSGLPNDRFFAVRPEGSVSTLKIQRTERGDSAVYLCASSKDSANTGELFFGEGSRLTVL.

At least ten counts were recorded for this clonotype. The chain links TRBV7-9 to TRBJ1-1; D remains unclear. Trimming stripped 9 bases from V and 1 base from J, with 12 bases between. The CDR3 extends over 13 amino acids. Germline CDR1 and CDR2: SEHNR and FQNEAQ (reference sequence). This CDR3 is CASSWRENTEAFF. In DNA, the CDR3 is TGTGCCAGTAGTTGGCGGGAGAACACTGAAGCTTTCTTT.

This rearrangement joins TRBV6-6 to TRBJ1-1; no firm D call. This CDR3 comprises 13 residues. The V end lost 8 bases, the J end lost 1 base, and 11 bases lay between the germline ends. Germline V gives CDR1 MNHNY, CDR2 SVGAGI (reference sequence). The CDR3 here is CASADYRNTEAFF. The CDR3, as DNA: TGTGCCAGCGCCGACTATCGGAACACTGAAGCTTTCTTT.

This clonotype was detected a few times. The V call is TRBV12-3 or TRBV12-4, the J call TRBJ2-7, with 9 bases aligning to TRBD1. This CDR3 contains 14 residues. V lost 5 bases to trimming and J lost 3 bases; unmatched junction nucleotides: 5. The CDR3 DNA is TGTGCCAGCAGTCTGACAGGGGGGGTCTACGAGCAGTACTTC. Its translation is CASSLTGGVYEQYF.

There are many counts of this clonotype. V is TRBV7-9 and J is TRBJ1-4, with 7 nucleotides matching TRBD1. Germline CDR1 SEHNR, CDR2 FQNEAQ (reference sequence). The CDR3 is made up of 16 amino acids. The J segment lost 1 base and the V segment lost 3 bases, leaving 5 bases of the junction unmatched. The CDR3 sequence is CASSFAGGRTNEKLFF. CDR3 DNA sequence: TGTGCCAGCAGCTTTGCAGGGGGAAGAACTAATGAAAAACTGTTTTTT.

In this sample, this clonotype turned up a few times. The chain uses TRBV12-3 or TRBV12-4 and TRBJ2-4; TRBD2 aligns across 7 bases. V lost 5 bases to trimming and J lost 7 bases; unmatched junction nucleotides: 5. CDR3 length: 13 residues. The CDR3 loop is CASSLREGNIQYF. CDR3 sequence (DNA): TGTGCCAGCAGTCTGAGGGAGGGGAACATTCAGTACTTC.

The chain joins TRBV12-3 or TRBV12-4 to TRBJ2-7; D is unclear. Trimming took 5 bases from V and 6 from J, leaving 14 bases between them. The CDR3 length is 13 residues. DNA of the CDR3: TGTGCCAGCAGTCCCCAGAGTCTGGGCGAGCAGTACTTC. It yields the protein CASSPQSLGEQYF.

This clonotype was seen repeatedly, ten times or more. This chain joins TRBV20-1 and TRBJ1-5; a possible D gene is TRBD1 (6 bases). CDR1 is DFQATT, CDR2 SNEGSKA, per germline (reference sequence). Trimming cost V 6 bases and J 6 bases, with 21 bases left between them. The CDR3 sequence is 15 residues long. This chain's CDR3 is CSALDGQGWGQPQHF. CDR3 nucleotide sequence: TGCAGTGCCCTGGATGGGCAGGGGTGGGGTCAGCCCCAGCATTTT.

In its sample, this clonotype was seen many times. V and J are TRBV7-8 and TRBJ2-1; D not certain. Looked up from germline, CDR1 is SGHVS and CDR2 is FQNEAQ. The CDR3 is 13 residues long. V shed 0 bases and J shed 10 bases, with 10 bases lying between them. The CDR3 nucleotides are TGTGCCAGCAGCTTAGCTCTCACCGGGGAGCAGTTCTTC. This codes for CASSLALTGEQFF.

This clonotype has ten or more counts. This chain links TRBV12-3 or TRBV12-4 with TRBJ1-1; D gene unclear. V was cut by 0 bases and J by 1 base, with 9 bases left in between. The CDR3 is 15 residues long. The CDR3 sequence is CASSLAYGSNTEAFF. In DNA form, the CDR3 reads TGTGCCAGCAGTTTAGCGTACGGGTCGAACACTGAAGCTTTCTTT.

This clonotype was observed a few times. The gene calls are TRBV15 and TRBJ2-5, with 7 bases aligning to TRBD2. The CDR3 extends over 16 amino acids. Germline CDR1 is LNHNV and CDR2 is YYDKDF (reference sequence). Losses at the gene ends were 4 bases for V and 5 bases for J; bases not matched to a gene: 13. CDR3 protein: CATSKGTGGLLETQYF. The CDR3 bases are TGTGCCACCAGCAAAGGGACGGGGGGACTTCTGGAGACCCAGTACTTC.

This clonotype was seen at least ten times. The chain combines TRBV12-3 or TRBV12-4 with TRBJ2-2; D gene unclear. V lost 6 bases and J 0 bases, leaving 11 bases between the germline ends. This CDR3 is 15 amino acids long. CDR3 nucleotide sequence: TGTGCCAGCAGCTTTGCTGATCCGAACACCGGGGAGCTGTTTTTT. This encodes CASSFADPNTGELFF.

This clonotype was seen a handful of times. The J gene is TRBJ1-6, the V gene TRBV5-1; a weak D match, TRBD1 (5 bases). The CDR3 sequence is 14 residues long. CDR1 and CDR2 (germline): SGHRS, YFSETQ. The V gene lost 3 bases and the J gene lost 6 bases, with 10 bases spanning the gap. CDR3 DNA: TGCGCCAGCAGCTCGGGACCGAGTAATTCACCCCTCCACTTT. Translation: CASSSGPSNSPLHF.

This clonotype has a count of ten or more. The junction does not match germline at one end; this may be a read error. The genes are TRBV7-3 and TRBJ2-2; D is undetermined. Per germline, CDR1 SGHTA and CDR2 FQGTGA. This CDR3 has 13 residues. The CDR3 DNA reads TGTGCCAGCAGCCTAACGAACACCGGGGAGCTGTTTTTT. The encoded protein is CASSLTNTGELFF. The whole variable domain, filled in from reference TRBV7-3 and TRBJ2-2, reads GAGVSQTPSNKVTEKGKYVELRCDPISGHTALYWYRQSLGQGPEFLIYFQGTGAADDSGLPNDRFFAVRPEGSVSTLKIQRTERGDSAVYLCASSLTNTGELFFGEGSRLTVL.

This clonotype was seen repeatedly, ten times or more. The V and J genes are TRBV12-3 or TRBV12-4 and TRBJ1-2, with 11 bases that match TRBD1. V shed 4 bases, J shed 6 bases, and the junction held 16 bases outside the gene matches. The CDR3 is 18 residues long. CDR3 protein: CASSSLPGQGGLYHGYTF. In DNA form, the CDR3 reads TGTGCCAGCAGTTCCCTGCCGGGACAGGGGGGCCTCTATCATGGCTACACCTTC.

The table lists this clonotype with a few counts. This chain links TRBV29-1 with TRBJ2-7; perhaps D is TRBD1 or TRBD2 (5 bases each). This CDR3 has 11 residues. CDR1 is SQVTM, CDR2 ANQGSEA, per germline. The V and J ends lost 8 bases and 4 bases respectively, with 12 bases between them. Here the CDR3 reads CSIGTTYEQYF. The CDR3 DNA follows: TGCAGCATCGGGACCACTTACGAGCAGTACTTC.

This chain links TRBV2 with TRBJ1-5; tentatively, D is TRBD1 (5 bases). V lost 6 bases and J 2 bases, leaving 11 bases between the germline ends. CDR1 SNHLY and CDR2 FYNNEI come from the germline V gene. CDR3 length: 14 residues. In nucleotides, the CDR3 is TGTGCCAGCAGGGGGCTTGGTGGCAATCAGCCCCAGCATTTT. Its translation is CASRGLGGNQPQHF.